A selection of T cell receptor beta chains follows, all from one sample in a study of T cell repertoires in cytomegalovirus infection. The antigens these receptors bind are not known. Using its own MiXCR run on the reads, TCRdb lists one record per CDR3 protein. Found here are 110,000 or so distinct CDR3 sequences, 30% to 35% of them singletons; the top ten hold roughly 40%. This specimen was CD8+ T cells from cultured PBMCs, taken from culture after CMV antigen stimulation. All receptors derive from a human donor in good health (CMV status not recorded). Some clones in this sample may be carry-over from other donors' samples. CDR3s include the opening cysteine and the closing phenylalanine or tryptophan. The order of the fields is CDR3 protein, CDR3 DNA, clone size, V gene, D gene, J gene. D genes are given only for firm matches. Clone size appears in some rows only: once, few, many, or a class for an expanded clone.

CASSQHDRGYEQYF TGTGCCAGCAGCCAACACGACAGGGGCTACGAGCAGTACTTC NA TRBV14 TRBD1 TRBJ2-7
CASREGFGETQYF TGTGCCAGCAGAGAGGGGTTCGGGGAGACCCAGTACTTC many TRBV2 NA TRBJ2-5
CASSHLSGNEKLFF TGTGCCAGCAGCCACCTGTCGGGTAATGAAAAACTGTTTTTT NA TRBV6-6 NA TRBJ1-4
CASSRLRYNEQFF TGTGCCAGCAGCCGACTCCGGTACAATGAGCAGTTCTTC few TRBV5-6 NA TRBJ2-1
CASSIASGDYEQYF TGTGCCAGTAGTATTGCTAGCGGGGACTACGAGCAGTACTTC NA TRBV19 TRBD2 TRBJ2-7
CASSEQEYEQYF TGTGCCAGCAGCGAGCAGGAGTACGAGCAGTACTTC NA TRBV12-3/TRBV12-4 NA TRBJ2-7
CASSLVDPYTGELFF TGTGCCAGCAGCTTAGTAGACCCCTACACCGGGGAGCTGTTTTTT few TRBV7-9 NA TRBJ2-2
CASSFPGGGGYEQYF TGTGCCAGCAGTTTCCCTGGCGGGGGGGGCTACGAGCAGTACTTC NA TRBV7-2 TRBD2 TRBJ2-7
CASSPSATSGFPYNEQFF TGTGCCAGCAGTCCTTCGGCGACTAGCGGGTTTCCCTACAATGAGCAGTTCTTC many TRBV7-2 TRBD2 TRBJ2-1
CASSLGTGDLNTIYF TGTGCCAGCAGCTTGGGGACAGGGGATTTGAACACCATATATTTT NA TRBV11-2 TRBD1 TRBJ1-3
CASSRSPGETQYF TGTGCCAGCAGCCGCTCTCCGGGGGAGACCCAGTACTTC NA TRBV7-9 NA TRBJ2-5
CASSRTISGNQPQHF TGTGCCAGCAGTAGGACAATATCGGGCAATCAGCCCCAGCATTTT few TRBV6-2/TRBV6-3 NA TRBJ1-5
CASSSGERDTQYF TGTGCTAGCAGCTCGGGCGAGAGAGATACGCAGTATTTT NA TRBV7-6 NA TRBJ2-3
CASSAERTRPTGELFF TGTGCCAGCAGCGCCGAGCGGACTAGACCGACCGGGGAGCTGTTTTTT few TRBV7-8 TRBD2 TRBJ2-2
CASSYYPTGPWGATRYF TGTGCCAGCAGTTACTACCCGACAGGGCCCTGGGGAGCAACGCGGTACTTC NA TRBV6-5 TRBD1 TRBJ2-7
CASSNGQGYYGYTF TGTGCCAGCAGTAACGGACAGGGATACTATGGCTACACCTTC few TRBV6-6 TRBD1 TRBJ1-2
CASSPRGSGEQYF TGTGCCAGCAGTCCCCGGGGTTCCGGCGAGCAGTACTTC few TRBV12-3/TRBV12-4 NA TRBJ2-7
CASSFNGETQYF TGTGCCAGCAGTTTTAATGGAGAGACCCAGTACTTC few TRBV27 NA TRBJ2-5
CASRLPGINEAFF TGTGCCAGCAGACTTCCGGGCATCAATGAAGCTTTCTTT NA TRBV28 NA TRBJ1-1
CASSPPNTGHGADTQYF TGTGCCAGCTCACCACCGAATACAGGGCACGGTGCAGATACGCAGTATTTT few TRBV18 NA TRBJ2-3
CASSLVGGAGNEQFF TGTGCCAGCAGCTTAGTCGGGGGGGCAGGCAATGAGCAGTTCTTC many TRBV7-8 TRBD2 TRBJ2-1
CASSLIDSSYEQYF TGTGCCAGCAGCTTAATTGACAGCTCCTACGAGCAGTACTTC NA TRBV5-6 NA TRBJ2-7
CASSNSKRDSYNEQFF TGTGCCAGCAGTAATTCCAAGCGGGACTCCTACAATGAGCAGTTCTTC NA TRBV6-8 TRBD2 TRBJ2-1
CASSLYGARNEQFF TGTGCCAGCAGTTTATACGGGGCGCGGAATGAGCAGTTCTTC NA TRBV12-3/TRBV12-4 NA TRBJ2-1
CSARLGGELFF TGCAGTGCTAGATTGGGCGGGGAGCTGTTTTTT once TRBV20-1 NA TRBJ2-2
CASSQEISGGYQETQYF TGCGCCAGCAGCCAAGAGATTAGCGGGGGGTACCAAGAGACCCAGTACTTC NA TRBV4-3 TRBD2 TRBJ2-5
CASSQALLAGLSGANVLTF TGCGCCAGCAGCCAAGCCCTCCTGGCAGGTCTATCTGGGGCCAACGTCCTGACTTTC few TRBV4-1 NA TRBJ2-6
CASSSSTGKQYF TGTGCCAGCAGTTCCTCGACAGGGAAGCAGTACTTC few TRBV27 TRBD1 TRBJ2-7
CSARPRQGRNQPQHF TGCAGTGCTAGACCCCGACAGGGGCGCAATCAGCCCCAGCATTTT NA TRBV20-1 TRBD1 TRBJ1-5
CASSVATGTTEAFF TGTGCCAGCAGCGTAGCTACAGGGACCACTGAAGCTTTCTTT NA TRBV9 NA TRBJ1-1
CASSSHLGGADTEAFF TGTGCCAGCAGTTCTCACCTAGGGGGCGCGGACACTGAAGCTTTCTTT NA TRBV6-2/TRBV6-3 TRBD1 TRBJ1-1
CASSTGRSSYNSPLHF TGTGCCAGCAGCACGGGCCGGAGCTCCTATAATTCACCCCTCCACTTT many TRBV28 NA TRBJ1-6
CASSYRSGVHNEQFF TGTGCCAGCAGTTACAGGAGCGGGGTCCACAATGAGCAGTTCTTC NA TRBV6-2/TRBV6-3 TRBD2 TRBJ2-1
CASSLPTSGGLSTDTQYF TGTGCCAGCAGCCTTCCCACTAGCGGGGGGCTCAGCACAGATACGCAGTATTTT once TRBV9 TRBD2 TRBJ2-3
CASSSGTEDSPLHF TGTGCCAGCAGCTCCGGGACAGAAGATTCACCCCTCCACTTT many TRBV7-6 TRBD1 TRBJ1-6
CASSLDRLLYNEQFF TGCGCCAGCAGCCTAGACAGGCTTTTATACAATGAGCAGTTCTTC NA TRBV4-1 NA TRBJ2-1
CASSDPQEPNYGYTF TGTGCCAGCTCAGACCCACAGGAACCTAACTATGGCTACACCTTC NA TRBV18 NA TRBJ1-2
CASSLGRGLGGELFF TGTGCCAGCAGCTTAGGTCGGGGGCTGGGCGGGGAGCTGTTTTTT NA TRBV7-2 NA TRBJ2-2
CASSLISRFGGQGSRNEQFF TGTGCCAGCAGTTTAATATCTCGGTTTGGGGGACAGGGGTCTCGGAATGAGCAGTTCTTC many TRBV12-3/TRBV12-4 TRBD1 TRBJ2-1
CASSHSTGTGEETQYF TGTGCCAGCAGCCACAGCACCGGGACAGGGGAAGAGACCCAGTACTTC few TRBV7-2 TRBD1 TRBJ2-5
CASSKVSGSSSGANVLTF TGTGCCAGCAGTAAAGTTTCCGGCAGTAGCTCTGGGGCCAACGTCCTGACTTTC few TRBV6-2/TRBV6-3 NA TRBJ2-6
CASSQLLRTGSITGELFF TGTGCCAGCAGCCAACTCCTGCGGACAGGGTCGATCACCGGGGAGCTGTTTTTT few TRBV3-1 TRBD1 TRBJ2-2
CASSWSSGTGGAWAYGYTF TGTGCCAGCAGTTGGAGCTCCGGGACAGGGGGCGCATGGGCCTATGGCTACACCTTC few TRBV6-2/TRBV6-3 TRBD1 TRBJ1-2
CSANEDRPGQFF TGCAGTGCTAATGAAGACAGGCCGGGGCAGTTCTTC few TRBV20-1 NA TRBJ2-1
CASSPIFGLEAHEQYF TGTGCCAGCAGTCCAATTTTTGGACTAGAGGCCCACGAGCAGTACTTC once TRBV27 TRBD2 TRBJ2-7